Shown below are 17 T cell receptor beta chains from a single sample sequenced in a study of T cells in Graves' hyperthyroidism and ophthalmopathy. Amplified TCR beta CDR3 regions came from RNA transcripts. The study used the HTBI primer set for a first-round RT-PCR of the TCR CDR3. TCRdb re-called the multiplex PCR reads with MiXCR, one entry per CDR3 protein. The sample contains 700,000 to 950,000 distinct CDR3 sequences, just over 35% of which appear only once. The specimen sequenced was blood. These receptors were collected from a woman aged 40 to 50 with Graves' hyperthyroidism.

V is TRBV11-2 and J is TRBJ2-5; TRBD2 matches 7 bases. CDR1 SGHAT and CDR2 FQNNGV come from the germline V gene. The V and J ends lost 7 bases and 1 base, in that order; junction bases with no gene match: 6. This CDR3 region has 14 residues. CDR3 nucleotides: TGTGCCAGCATACTAGCGTACCTCCAAGAGACCCAGTACTTC. Translated, it gives CASILAYLQETQYF.

Concerning this clonotype: A much more abundant neighbour one base away suggests this may be a read error. The chain links TRBV7-2 to TRBJ2-7; 7 bases align to TRBD2. This CDR3 has 12 residues. The ends lost 5 bases at V and 3 bases at J; junction bases unmatched: 1. CDR1 is SGHTA and CDR2 is FQGNSA in the germline V gene. CDR3 sequence reads: CASSGGDYEQYF. The CDR3 DNA reads as TGTGCCAGCAGCGGGGGGGACTACGAGCAGTACTTC.

In this sample, this clonotype turned up once. The chain carries TRBV29-1 and TRBJ2-7; TRBD2 is a possible D gene (7 bases). Per germline, CDR1 SQVTM and CDR2 ANQGSEA. V was cut by 4 bases and J by 7 bases, with 17 bases left in between. This CDR3 has 13 residues. The CDR3 DNA is TGCAGCGTTGGGGGGGGGGCCCAGGGGGAGCAGTACTTC. This gives the protein CSVGGGAQGEQYF.

This clonotype was seen a few times. V is TRBV5-8 and J is TRBJ1-2; the D is unclear. V lost 4 bases and J 13 bases, leaving 23 bases between the germline ends. The CDR3 covers 14 residues. Germline V lookup: CDR1 SGHTS, CDR2 YDEGEE. For the CDR3, the DNA is TGTGCCAGCAGCCTCGGACTGTTCCCTTTTGAGTGCACCTTC. Its translation is CASSLGLFPFECTF. The full variable domain, rest sourced from reference TRBV5-8 and TRBJ1-2, is EAGVTQSPTHLIKTRGQQATLRCSPISGHTSVYWYQQALGLGLQFLLWYDEGEERNRGNFPPRFSGRQFPNYSSELNVNALELEDSALYLCASSLGLFPFECTFGSGTRLTVV.

This clonotype was seen repeatedly, ten times or more. V usage is TRBV19 and J usage is TRBJ2-5, with 10 nucleotides matching TRBD1. The J segment lost 3 bases and the V segment lost 3 bases, leaving 4 bases of the junction unmatched. The CDR3 length is 15 residues. Per the germline V gene, CDR1 is LNHDA and CDR2 is SQIVND (reference sequence). CDR3 loop: CASSIPGQGKETQYF. The CDR3 bases are TGTGCCAGTAGTATCCCGGGACAGGGGAAAGAGACCCAGTACTTC.

In its sample, this clonotype was seen a few times. This chain joins TRBV5-1 and TRBJ1-4; D is unclear. This CDR3 comprises 14 residues. Germline V CDR1 and CDR2: SGHRS, YFSETQ. With 4 bases removed from V and 7 bases from J, the gap between germline ends came to 14 bases. CDR3 sequence: CASSQGEDLEKLFF. CDR3 coding DNA: TGCGCCAGCAGCCAAGGAGAGGACCTTGAAAAACTGTTTTTT.

This clonotype appeared many times. The rearrangement uses TRBV6-5 and TRBJ2-7; D is uncertain. CDR1 MNHEY and CDR2 SVGAGI come from the germline V gene. Trimming cost V 0 bases and J 1 base, with 7 bases left between them. There are 14 residues in the CDR3. CDR3 protein: CASSYSGSSYEQYF. Here the CDR3 DNA reads TGTGCCAGCAGTTACTCGGGATCTTCCTACGAGCAGTACTTC.

This clonotype showed up many times. The genes are TRBV19 and TRBJ1-2; 7 nucleotides match TRBD1. With V trimmed by 3 bases and J by 4 bases, 5 bases remained unmatched. This CDR3 spans 14 amino acids. Per germline, CDR1 LNHDA and CDR2 SQIVND (reference sequence). In DNA form, the CDR3 reads TGTGCCAGTAGTATTGCGAGGGGGCTCTATGGCTACACCTTC. Amino acid sequence: CASSIARGLYGYTF.

This clonotype was seen only a few times. The CDR3: CATSDTTSRTQYF. CDR3 nucleotide sequence: TGTGCCACCAGTGACACGACTAGCAGGACGCAGTATTTT. The rearrangement links TRBV24-1 to TRBJ2-3; 7 bases align to TRBD2. The length of the CDR3 is 13 residues. Germline assignment: CDR1 KGHDR and CDR2 SFDVKD. Germline trimming cut 4 bases from V and 9 bases from J; bases unmatched to any gene: 6.

The rearrangement links TRBV7-9 to TRBJ1-1; 7 bases line up with TRBD1. The CDR3 has 14 amino acids. Germline loops: CDR1 SEHNR, CDR2 FQNEAQ (reference sequence). J was trimmed by 11 bases and V by 5 bases; bases with no gene match: 14. As DNA, the CDR3 is TGTGCCAGCAGCCAAGCGGACAGGCCCCGGCGGGCTTTCTTT. Amino acids: CASSQADRPRRAFF.

This clonotype was seen repeatedly, ten times or more. V gene TRBV7-2 combines with J gene TRBJ2-7, with 11 positions matching TRBD2. The CDR3 contains 16 residues. The junction had 10 bases not matched to a gene; V was cut back by 2 bases and J by 7 bases. Germline CDR1 reads SGHTA; CDR2 reads FQGNSA. In nucleotides, the CDR3 is TGTGCCAGCAGCTTATCGGCTAGCGGGAGGTTGAGTGAGCAGTACTTC. Translated, it gives CASSLSASGRLSEQYF. Filled out from reference TRBV7-2 and TRBJ2-7, the complete variable domain reads GAGVSQSPSNKVTEKGKDVELRCDPISGHTALYWYRQSLGQGLEFLIYFQGNSAPDKSGLPSDRFSAERTGGSVSTLTIQRTQQEDSAVYLCASSLSASGRLSEQYFGPGTRLTVT.

V is TRBV5-1 and J is TRBJ2-6; the D is unclear. This CDR3 contains 16 residues. The germline CDR1 and CDR2 sequences are SGHRS and YFSETQ. With 2 bases removed from V and 3 bases from J, the gap between germline ends came to 12 bases. The DNA for the CDR3 is TGCGCCAGCAGCTTCCGATGGGGTAATGGGGCCAACGTCCTGACTTTC. It specifies CASSFRWGNGANVLTF.

The chain combines TRBV10-3 with TRBJ1-5, with D perhaps matching TRBD1 (5 bases). Trimming took off 3 bases at V and 4 bases at J, with 13 bases between the two ends. Per germline, CDR1 ENHRY and CDR2 SYGVKD. This CDR3 has 15 amino acids. DNA of the CDR3: TGTGCCATCAGTGACATGGATGGGGGGAATCAGCCCCAGCATTTT. The encoded protein is CAISDMDGGNQPQHF.

This clonotype has a handful of counts. The chain recombines TRBV27 with TRBJ1-1; D unclear. Per the germline V gene, CDR1 is MNHEY and CDR2 is SMNVEV (reference sequence). This CDR3 spans 14 amino acids. Trimming took off 0 bases at V and 1 base at J, with 6 bases between the two ends. The CDR3 DNA reads TGTGCCAGCAGTTTATCCTGGGAGAACACTGAAGCTTTCTTT. Protein: CASSLSWENTEAFF.

The chain recombines TRBV4-3 with TRBJ2-7; D is ambiguous. V gave up 0 bases and J gave up 6 bases, with 12 bases separating them. This CDR3 has 14 amino acids. Germline CDR1 LGHNA, CDR2 YSLEER. The CDR3 sequence: CASSQDQNLGEQYF. In nucleotides, the CDR3 is TGCGCCAGCAGCCAAGACCAAAATTTAGGCGAGCAGTACTTC.

This clonotype turned up a few times. The V and J genes are TRBV10-3 and TRBJ2-6; no clear D gene. From germline, CDR1 is ENHRY and CDR2 SYGVKD. CDR3 length equals 18 residues. Trimming shortened V by 0 bases and J by 0 bases, and 12 bases separated the two germline ends. CDR3 region: CAISESKGLGSGANVLTF. The CDR3 DNA reads as TGTGCCATCAGTGAGTCTAAAGGGTTGGGCTCTGGGGCCAACGTCCTGACTTTC.

This clonotype turned up a few times. One end of the junction is discordant with germline, which a read error may explain. V is TRBV10-3 and J is TRBJ1-5; weak D call: TRBD1 (5 bases). CDR3 length: 13 residues. Germline V gives CDR1 ENHRY, CDR2 SYGVKD. CDR3: CASSWGEVKPQHF. The CDR3 bases are TGTGCCAGCAGTTGGGGGGAAGTGAAGCCCCAGCATTTT.